Below are 29 T cell receptor beta chains sequenced from a single sample in a study of cytomegalovirus exposure and HLA in healthy donors. PCR primers comprised 60 Vbeta and 13 Jbeta primers. Sequencing was performed with immunoSEQ multiplex PCR; in TCRdb, only in-frame clones are kept and a portion is missing. The table lists 140,000 to 150,000 clones, less than 90% of them singletons. Sample: PBMCs. These TCRs come from a boy aged 2-15 years in good health and CMV-seronegative.

The chain is built from TRBV5-6 and TRBJ1-1, with D unclear. The ends were cut back, 4 bases at V and 7 bases at J, with 14 bases in the middle. The CDR3 is 13 amino acids. CDR1 SGHDT and CDR2 YYEEEE come from the germline V gene. In DNA, the CDR3 is TGTGCCAGCAGCCATCCGTGGGCTCATGAAGCTTTCTTT. It yields the protein CASSHPWAHEAFF. The full variable domain, rest sourced from reference TRBV5-6 and TRBJ1-1, is DAGVTQSPTHLIKTRGQQVTLRCSPKSGHDTVSWYQQALGQGPQFIFQYYEEEERQRGNFPDRFSGHQFPNYSSELNVNALLLGDSALYLCASSHPWAHEAFFGQGTRLTVV.

The chain recombines TRBV29-1 with TRBJ2-4; no clear D gene. The CDR3 is 13 amino acids. Per germline, CDR1 SQVTM and CDR2 ANQGSEA. Trimming removed 6 bases from V and 0 bases from J, with 9 bases in between. Here the CDR3 reads CSVATVAKNIQYF. The CDR3 bases are TGCAGCGTGGCGACTGTAGCCAAAAACATTCAGTACTTC.

This chain links TRBV28 with TRBJ2-2; perhaps TRBD1 as D (6 bases). The germline CDR1 and CDR2 sequences are MDHEN and SYDVKM. The CDR3 contains 17 residues. V lost 5 bases and J lost 6, with 22 bases in between. The CDR3 DNA follows: TGTGCCAGCAGTGCGCTACAGGGCGTCGTAGGGGCCGGGGAGCTGTTTTTT. Protein product: CASSALQGVVGAGELFF.

The chain carries TRBV19 and TRBJ2-7; 7 nucleotides align to TRBD2. This CDR3 contains 14 residues. The ends lost 3 bases at V and 1 base at J; junction bases unmatched: 3. Germline values: CDR1 LNHDA, CDR2 SQIVND (reference sequence). CDR3 region: CASSIGSGSYEQYF. The CDR3 nucleotides are TGTGCCAGTAGTATCGGTAGCGGGTCCTACGAGCAGTACTTC.

The rearrangement uses TRBV2 and TRBJ1-2, with D possibly TRBD1 on 6 matching bases. This CDR3 has 15 amino acids. Per germline, CDR1 SNHLY and CDR2 FYNNEI. V lost 6 bases and J lost 4, with 18 bases in between. For the CDR3, the DNA is TGTGCCAGCAGGGTTATACAGGGATACTCCTATGGCTACACCTTC. It translates to CASRVIQGYSYGYTF.

This rearrangement joins TRBV7-3 to TRBJ1-1; maybe TRBD1 (6 bases). CDR1 is SGHTA and CDR2 is FQGTGA in the germline V gene. The V and J ends lost 5 bases and 6 bases respectively, with 13 bases between them. This CDR3 has 13 residues. The CDR3: CASSQREGAEAFF. CDR3 coding DNA: TGTGCCAGCAGCCAACGGGAGGGGGCTGAAGCTTTCTTT.

J is TRBJ1-2 and V is TRBV19, with D hard to call. The CDR3 has 11 amino acids. V was clipped by 9 bases and J by 8 bases, with 13 bases between them. CDR1 and CDR2 from the germline V gene are LNHDA and SQIVND (reference sequence). CDR3 amino acids: CAREEALGYTF. The CDR3 DNA reads as TGTGCCAGAGAGGAAGCGCTGGGCTACACCTTC. The whole variable domain, filled in from reference TRBV19 and TRBJ1-2, reads DGGITQSPKYLFRKEGQNVTLSCEQNLNHDAMYWYRQDPGQGLRLIYYSQIVNDFQKGDIAEGYSVSREKKESFPLTVTSAQKNPTAFYLCAREEALGYTFGSGTRLTVV.

This chain uses TRBV7-3 with TRBJ2-2; 8 bases align to TRBD1. V lost 6 bases, J lost 7 bases, and 7 bases stayed unmatched. The CDR3 is 14 residues long. CDR1 is SGHTA and CDR2 is FQGTGA in the germline V gene. For the CDR3, the DNA is TGTGCCAGCAGGACAGGGGTTGTAAACGGGGAGCTGTTTTTT. Translating gives CASRTGVVNGELFF.

The chain links TRBV5-4 to TRBJ1-5, with 7 bases matching TRBD1. CDR3 size: 16 residues. Trimming took 0 bases from V and 6 from J; bases not matched to a gene: 9. The germline V gene encodes CDR1 SGHNT and CDR2 YYREEE (reference sequence). The CDR3 DNA follows: TGTGCCAGCAGCTTGGACGGACAGGTGGGCGGTCAGCCCCAGCATTTT. Translated: CASSLDGQVGGQPQHF. Using reference TRBV5-4 and TRBJ1-5 for the parts outside the CDR3, the full variable domain is ETGVTQSPTHLIKTRGQQVTLRCSSQSGHNTVSWYQQALGQGPQFIFQYYREEENGRGNFPPRFSGLQFPNYSSELNVNALELDDSALYLCASSLDGQVGGQPQHFGDGTRLSIL.

The chain couples TRBV7-9 to TRBJ2-4, with D possibly matching TRBD2 (5 bases). Germline V gives CDR1 SEHNR, CDR2 FQNEAQ (reference sequence). The V gene lost 1 base and the J gene lost 0 bases, with 13 bases spanning the gap. This CDR3 has 17 residues. In nucleotides, the CDR3 is TGTGCCAGCAGCTTAGATCTAGCCGGAATAGCCAAAAACATTCAGTACTTC. It is translated as CASSLDLAGIAKNIQYF.

The genes are TRBV4-2 and TRBJ2-1, with a tentative D call TRBD1 (6 bases). Germline V lookup: CDR1 LGHNA, CDR2 YNFKEQ. V lost 1 base, J lost 6 bases, and 7 bases lay in between. CDR3 length: 13 amino acids. CDR3 amino acids: CASSQVGGNEQFF. The CDR3 coding sequence is TGTGCCAGCAGCCAAGTAGGGGGCAATGAGCAGTTCTTC.

The V and J genes are TRBV2 and TRBJ2-5, with D possibly matching TRBD1 (6 bases). The last part of the DNA fits TRBJ2-7 better; the J call may be wrong. The CDR3 totals 16 residues. Germline V gene lookup returns CDR1 SNHLY and CDR2 FYNNEI. CDR3 DNA sequence: TGTGCCAGCAGCGCACAGGGAAGTCTCAGCTCCTACGAGCAGTACTTC. It specifies CASSAQGSLSSYEQYF.

This chain uses TRBV27 with TRBJ2-1, with D uncertain. Germline CDR1 MNHEY, CDR2 SMNVEV (reference sequence). The CDR3 loop spans 13 amino acids. V lost 2 bases and J lost 6, with 8 bases in between. CDR3 region: CASSLGHTNEQFF. The CDR3 nucleotides are TGTGCCAGCAGTTTAGGGCACACCAATGAGCAGTTCTTC.

The chain couples TRBV7-9 to TRBJ1-1, with D perhaps TRBD1 (6 bases). The V gene lost 2 bases and the J gene lost 6 bases, with 16 bases spanning the gap. Germline V gene data show CDR1 as SEHNR and CDR2 as FQNEAQ (reference sequence). This CDR3 region has 15 residues. CDR3 loop: CASSLIQGVAAEAFF. CDR3 DNA: TGTGCCAGCAGCTTAATACAGGGTGTGGCGGCTGAAGCTTTCTTT.

This chain connects TRBV7-7 to TRBJ1-1; perhaps TRBD1 as D (6 bases). The CDR3 extends over 14 amino acids. The germline V and J ends were trimmed by 5 bases and 10 bases, with 20 bases remaining between them. Looked up from germline, CDR1 is SSHAT and CDR2 is FNYEAQ (reference sequence). CDR3 coding DNA: TGTGCCAGCAGCCCCATTCCGGGACATCTCGGAGCTTTCTTT. Residues: CASSPIPGHLGAFF.

The V call is TRBV30, the J call TRBJ1-4, with TRBD1 as a possible D gene (5 bases). The V gene lost 5 bases and the J gene lost 12 bases, with 13 bases spanning the gap. The CDR3 totals 11 residues. Germline CDR1 is GTSNPN and CDR2 is SVGIG (reference sequence). The CDR3: CAWDSGAELFF. The CDR3 region has the DNA TGTGCCTGGGACAGCGGGGCCGAACTGTTTTTT.

The chain links TRBV5-1 to TRBJ2-7; TRBD1 matches at 9 bases. After removal of 4 bases from V and 2 bases from J, the junction contained 13 bases not matched to a gene. The CDR3 has 17 amino acids. Germline lookup yields CDR1 SGHRS and CDR2 YFSETQ. The CDR3 here is CASSTAGSGQGAYEQYF. CDR3 bases: TGCGCCAGCAGCACAGCTGGATCGGGACAGGGCGCCTACGAGCAGTACTTC.

The chain combines TRBV11-3 with TRBJ2-5; 9 nucleotides align to TRBD1. V lost 5 bases, J lost 5 bases, and 6 bases stayed unmatched. The CDR3 runs to 14 residues. The germline V gene encodes CDR1 SGHNT and CDR2 YENEEA. The CDR3 DNA follows: TGTGCCAGCAGCGTCCGGGACAGGGTGGAGACCCAGTACTTC. Translating it yields CASSVRDRVETQYF.

V usage is TRBV28 and J usage is TRBJ1-2, with TRBD1 as a possible D gene (6 bases). V lost 6 bases to trimming and J lost 1 base, with 21 bases between them. The germline gives CDR1 MDHEN, CDR2 SYDVKM. The CDR3 is made up of 17 amino acids. CDR3 residues: CASSSPVRRGDNYGYTF. DNA for the CDR3: TGTGCCAGCAGCTCCCCCGTCCGCAGGGGCGATAACTATGGCTACACCTTC.

This chain links TRBV7-8 with TRBJ2-2; 7 bases map to TRBD1. V was clipped by 5 bases and J by 5 bases; unmatched bases: 11. The CDR3 runs 16 residues. The germline V gene has CDR1 SGHVS and CDR2 FQNEAQ. For the CDR3, the DNA is TGTGCCAGCAGCCCAATCGGACAGGAGGCAACCGGGGAGCTGTTTTTT. Protein product: CASSPIGQEATGELFF.

The rearrangement uses TRBV28 and TRBJ2-7, with 7 bases matching TRBD1. This CDR3 is 14 amino acids long. CDR1 is MDHEN and CDR2 is SYDVKM in the germline V gene. V lost 6 bases, J lost 3 bases, and 8 bases stayed unmatched. This CDR3 reads CASRPLRDSYEQYF. The CDR3 DNA sequence: TGTGCCAGCAGACCACTCCGGGACAGCTACGAGCAGTACTTC.

This clone was observed a handful of times. The V gene is TRBV18, the J gene TRBJ2-2; possibly TRBD2 for D (5 bases). V lost 1 base and J lost 5, with 17 bases in between. Germline V gene lookup returns CDR1 KGHSH and CDR2 LQKENI. CDR3 size: 17 residues. The CDR3 sequence: CASSPQGSGKSTGELFF. CDR3 nucleotide sequence: TGTGCCAGCTCACCACAGGGAAGCGGAAAGTCAACCGGGGAGCTGTTTTTT. The variable domain in full, completed from reference TRBV18 and TRBJ2-2, reads NAGVMQNPRHLVRRRGQEARLRCSPMKGHSHVYWYRQLPEEGLKFMVYLQKENIIDESGMPKERFSAEFPKEGPSILRIQQVVRGDSAAYFCASSPQGSGKSTGELFFGEGSRLTVL.

V and J are TRBV9 and TRBJ1-1; TRBD1 aligns across 8 bases. CDR3 length equals 13 residues. The V gene's germline CDR1 is SGDLS and CDR2 YYNGEE. V was clipped by 5 bases and J by 2 bases; unmatched bases: 2. The CDR3 DNA follows: TGTGCCAGCAGTGACAGGGGTAACACTGAAGCTTTCTTT. It specifies CASSDRGNTEAFF.

CDR3 protein: CASSPPDRGFVYGYTF. The CDR3 region has the DNA TGTGCCAGCAGCCCTCCGGACAGGGGTTTTGTCTATGGCTACACCTTC. J is TRBJ1-2 and V is TRBV5-6; TRBD1 agrees at 9 bases. This CDR3 comprises 16 residues. V trimming: 4 bases; J trimming: 4 bases; junction bases outside the gene matches: 11. Looked up from germline, CDR1 is SGHDT and CDR2 is YYEEEE. Complete variable domain (other parts from reference TRBV5-6 and TRBJ1-2): DAGVTQSPTHLIKTRGQQVTLRCSPKSGHDTVSWYQQALGQGPQFIFQYYEEEERQRGNFPDRFSGHQFPNYSSELNVNALLLGDSALYLCASSPPDRGFVYGYTFGSGTRLTVV.

This clone was observed a handful of times. The chain couples TRBV10-3 to TRBJ2-1; a possible D gene is TRBD1 (5 bases). The CDR3 runs to 13 residues. CDR1 and CDR2 from the germline V gene are ENHRY and SYGVKD. Trimming shortened V by 2 bases and J by 4 bases, and 6 bases separated the two germline ends. In nucleotides, the CDR3 is TGTGCCATCAGTGAGCAGGGTTACAATGAGCAGTTCTTC. Translated: CAISEQGYNEQFF.

This clone appeared a single time. The chain links TRBV6-5 to TRBJ2-4; 11 nucleotides line up with TRBD2. Germline lookup yields CDR1 MNHEY and CDR2 SVGAGI. This CDR3 has 16 amino acids. With V trimmed by 4 bases and J by 4 bases, 6 bases remained unmatched. This CDR3 reads CASSSSGGPRKNIQYF. The CDR3 nucleotides read TGTGCCAGCAGTTCTAGCGGGGGGCCCCGGAAAAACATTCAGTACTTC.

The chain links TRBV28 to TRBJ2-1, with 8 bases matching TRBD1. Trimming took 9 bases from V and 1 from J; bases not matched to a gene: 2. Germline V lookup: CDR1 MDHEN, CDR2 SYDVKM. This CDR3 region has 13 residues. CDR3 amino acids: CASTGGSYNEQFF. The DNA for the CDR3 is TGTGCCAGTACAGGGGGGTCCTACAATGAGCAGTTCTTC.

This clone was detected only a few times. This rearrangement joins TRBV29-1 to TRBJ1-3, with TRBD1 as a possible D gene (6 bases). Per the germline V gene, CDR1 is SQVTM and CDR2 is ANQGSEA. The CDR3 extends over 12 amino acids. With 7 bases removed from V and 4 bases from J, the gap between germline ends came to 11 bases. The CDR3, as DNA: TGCAGCGCACAGGGAGGGGGAAACACCATATATTTT. Translating gives CSAQGGGNTIYF.

V is TRBV5-1 and J is TRBJ2-5; tentatively, D is TRBD1 (5 bases). The CDR3 is made up of 14 amino acids. Germline V CDR1 and CDR2: SGHRS, YFSETQ. V lost 2 bases and J 6 bases, leaving 14 bases between the germline ends. The chain's CDR3 is CASSFSGSVQTQYF. The CDR3 DNA is TGCGCCAGCAGCTTTTCAGGGTCCGTACAGACCCAGTACTTC.